Presented here are 6 T cell receptor beta chains from one specimen sequenced in a study of T cells in localized non-small cell lung cancer. This table comes from immunoSEQ multiplex PCR, and its TCRdb copy is limited to in-frame clones, with some not included. The sample holds 30,000 to 40,000 clones, around 87% seen once. The sample consisted of peripheral blood, taken before any cancer treatment. The receptors derive from a man between 40 and 75 years old with stage I lung adenocarcinoma.

V is TRBV28 and J is TRBJ1-2, with 11 bases that match TRBD1. Unmatched junction bases numbered 9, after V lost 8 bases and J lost 7 bases. The CDR3 runs to 14 residues. CDR1 is MDHEN and CDR2 is SYDVKM in the germline V gene. In DNA form, the CDR3 reads TGTGCCAGCGCATATGGACAGGGGGCGCGTGGCTACACCTTC. This encodes CASAYGQGARGYTF.

This clone was observed once. This chain uses TRBV7-2 with TRBJ2-5; unclear D gene. V lost 2 bases and J 1 base, leaving 5 bases between the germline ends. Germline CDR1 and CDR2: SGHTA and FQGNSA. This CDR3 spans 13 amino acids. CDR3 sequence: CASSLRGQETQYF. As DNA, the CDR3 is TGTGCCAGCAGCTTACGCGGCCAAGAGACCCAGTACTTC.

There are a few counts of this clone. The rearrangement joins TRBV11-1 to TRBJ2-7, with D possibly matching TRBD2 (6 bases). The CDR3 runs to 13 residues. Germline values: CDR1 SGHAT, CDR2 FQDESV (reference sequence). The ends were cut back, 8 bases at V and 2 bases at J, with 13 bases in the middle. The CDR3 spells CASQDERAYEQYF. The CDR3 DNA sequence: TGTGCCAGCCAGGACGAGCGGGCCTACGAGCAGTACTTC.

The chain uses TRBV7-3 and TRBJ2-1; 8 bases are a match to TRBD1. CDR3 length: 12 amino acids. V lost 4 bases and J lost 8; bases outside the gene matches: 1. The germline V gene encodes CDR1 SGHTA and CDR2 FQGTGA. CDR3: CASSSRGHEQFF. In DNA, the CDR3 is TGTGCCAGCAGCTCCAGGGGGCATGAGCAGTTCTTC.

The J gene is TRBJ2-3, the V gene TRBV6-4; 8 bases fit TRBD2. The CDR3 totals 15 residues. Germline V gene lookup returns CDR1 MRHNA and CDR2 SNTAGT. V shed 6 bases and J 5 bases; nucleotides not matched to a gene: 10. In DNA form, the CDR3 reads TGTGCCAGCAGCTTGGGAGCGGGAGTTAAAGATACGCAGTATTTT. Amino acids: CASSLGAGVKDTQYF.

The gene calls are TRBV7-8 and TRBJ2-1, with 13 bases lining up with TRBD2. Germline V gene data show CDR1 as SGHVS and CDR2 as FQNEAQ. The CDR3 covers 15 residues. The V gene end was trimmed by 7 bases and the J gene end by 8 bases; junction bases not matched to a gene: 8. CDR3: CASTRTSGSHDEQFF. The CDR3 bases are TGTGCCAGCACCCGGACTAGCGGGAGTCATGATGAGCAGTTCTTC.